The subject of this entry is one T cell receptor (beta chain). Its target antigen remains unknown. No base quality information exists; no much larger clone differs at one position. CDR3 length: 12 amino acids, cysteine to phenylalanine. The entry retains the CDR3 DNA only, 36 bases that are in frame from base 1. Deletion took 3 bases off V and 5 bases off J, with a span of 4 bases between the germline ends. CDR1 and CDR2 (MNHEY, SMNVEV) derive from the germline V gene (reference sequence). This entry is derived from a study of OX40 agonist ivuxolimab in advanced cancers. Turning to the overall study: Ivuxolimab was an agonistic, fully human IgG2 monoclonal antibody directed against OX40 (CD134), a costimulatory receptor. Intravenous ivuxolimab was administered to patients every 2 weeks at six dose levels: 0.01, 0.1, 0.3, 1.5, 3 and 10 mg/kg. Of the approximately 50 dose-escalation patients, hepatocellular carcinoma was present in around 19, melanoma in approximately 15, renal cell carcinoma in 9 and head and neck cancer in 9. The dose-escalation cohort was about 83% male with a mean age of about 60 years, ranging from roughly 23 to 79. Patients were allowed to have had prior anti-PD-1, anti-PD-L1 or anti-CTLA-4 therapy, and approximately 43% of the dose-escalation patients had previously received checkpoint inhibitors. Partial responses occurred in three dose-escalation patients: two with cutaneous melanoma and one with hepatocellular carcinoma. The purpose of peripheral TCRbeta sequencing was to test whether ivuxolimab changed TCR sequence diversity and led to clonal T-cell expansion. The monotherapy dose-escalation portion (N of about 52 patients) of the phase I ivuxolimab trial is reported in the paper. Here is what the overall study found, with its caveats: The antigen specificity of the clonally expanded peripheral T cells was not determined. Low levels of normalized T-cell clonal expansion were also seen in some nonresponding patients. In the 0.1-3.0 mg/kg groups, partial responders had among the lowest normalized peripheral clonal expansion, particularly in CD8+ T cells. After ivuxolimab, more expanded clones were found on average in CD8+ T cells than in CD4+ T cells. At doses from 0.1 to 3.0 mg/kg, clonal expansion was seen in both CD4+ and CD8+ blood T cells between baseline and week 6.

Genomic DNA was isolated from the sorted cells so that the TCRbeta CDR3 region could be sequenced. The immunoSEQ Assay was used for sequencing of TCRbeta CDR3 regions. TCRdb re-hosts the immuneACCESS table, in-frame sequences only. Its copies lack some clones; in the studies checked, an unresolved V gene accounts for under half of them, and the cause for the rest is not known. This sample has about 73,000 clones in its table, and approximately 92% of those were observed once. The ten biggest clones cover 10% of the sample. Patients with autoimmune disease history or receiving systemic immunosuppression were excluded from the trial. Peripheral blood for TCR sequencing was collected from all dose cohorts at baseline, on cycle 4 day 1, and on cycle 7 day 1. Samples came from an open-label, multicenter, first-in-human phase I dose-escalation trial of ivuxolimab. Adults with locally advanced or metastatic melanoma, renal cell carcinoma, hepatocellular carcinoma or head and neck squamous cell carcinoma were enrolled in the trial. Before TCR sequencing, CD4+ and CD8+ T cells were separately sorted from peripheral blood.

The sample in question was CD4+ or CD8+ T cells sorted from blood, obtained in a trial of the OX40 agonist ivuxolimab. This receptor was obtained from an adult with an advanced solid tumor such as melanoma, head and neck, liver or kidney cancer. The chain uses TRBV27 and TRBJ2-2; the D gene remains uncertain. The CDR3 is CASSFPTGELFF. The DNA is TGTGCCAGCAGTTTTCCTACCGGGGAGCTGTTTTTT.